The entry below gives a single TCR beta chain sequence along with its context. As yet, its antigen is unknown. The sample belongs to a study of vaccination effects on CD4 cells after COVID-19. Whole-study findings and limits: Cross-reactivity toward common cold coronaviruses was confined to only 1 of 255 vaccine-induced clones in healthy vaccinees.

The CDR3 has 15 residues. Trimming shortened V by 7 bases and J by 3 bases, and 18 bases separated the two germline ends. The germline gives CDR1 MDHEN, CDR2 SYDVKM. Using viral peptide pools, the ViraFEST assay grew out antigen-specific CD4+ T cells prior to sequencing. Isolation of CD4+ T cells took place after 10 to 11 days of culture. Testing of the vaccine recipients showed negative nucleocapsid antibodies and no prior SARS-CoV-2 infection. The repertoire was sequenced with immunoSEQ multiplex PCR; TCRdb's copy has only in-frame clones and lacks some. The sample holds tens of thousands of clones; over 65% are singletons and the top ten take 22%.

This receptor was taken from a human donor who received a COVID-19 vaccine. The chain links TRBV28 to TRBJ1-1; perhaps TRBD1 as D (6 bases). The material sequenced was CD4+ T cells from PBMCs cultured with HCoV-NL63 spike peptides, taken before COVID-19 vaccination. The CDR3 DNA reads TGTGCCAGCATCGAATCGTTTGGGGGCGACACTGAAGCTTTCTTT. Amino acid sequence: CASIESFGGDTEAFF.